What follows describes a single T cell receptor (beta chain). The V and J ends lost 1 base and 0 bases respectively, with 7 bases between them. Germline values: CDR1 LGHNA, CDR2 YNFKEQ. The CDR3 extends over 15 amino acids. The entry originates in a study of radiotherapy plus CTLA-4 blockade in lung cancer. Clones were read by immunoSEQ multiplex PCR, and TCRdb kept only the in-frame ones, dropping some. The sample shows 85,000 to 90,000 clones, roughly 78% of them seen only once. This clonotype originated in a human donor with non-small cell lung cancer that progressed on radiotherapy plus ipilimumab. The specimen was peripheral blood, collected from a patient treated with radiotherapy plus ipilimumab. The chain joins TRBV4-2 to TRBJ1-5; D gene ambiguous. As DNA, the CDR3 is TGTGCCAGCAGCCAAGTTGGGAGTAGCAATCAGCCCCAGCATTTT. This sequence encodes CASSQVGSSNQPQHF.